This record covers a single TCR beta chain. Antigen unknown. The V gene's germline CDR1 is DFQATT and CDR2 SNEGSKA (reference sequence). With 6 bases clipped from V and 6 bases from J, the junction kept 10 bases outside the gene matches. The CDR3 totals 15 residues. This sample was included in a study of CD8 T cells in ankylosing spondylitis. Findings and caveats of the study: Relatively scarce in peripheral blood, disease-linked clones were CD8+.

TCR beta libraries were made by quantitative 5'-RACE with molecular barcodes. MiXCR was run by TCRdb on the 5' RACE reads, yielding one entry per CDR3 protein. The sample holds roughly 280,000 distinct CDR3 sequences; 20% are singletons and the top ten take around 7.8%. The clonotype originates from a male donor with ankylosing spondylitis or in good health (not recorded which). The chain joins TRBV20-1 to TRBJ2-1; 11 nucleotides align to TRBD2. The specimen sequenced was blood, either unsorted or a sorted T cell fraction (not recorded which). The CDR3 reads CSAPSPGLAGNEQFF. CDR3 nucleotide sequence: TGCAGTGCGCCTTCCCCCGGACTAGCGGGCAATGAGCAGTTCTTC.